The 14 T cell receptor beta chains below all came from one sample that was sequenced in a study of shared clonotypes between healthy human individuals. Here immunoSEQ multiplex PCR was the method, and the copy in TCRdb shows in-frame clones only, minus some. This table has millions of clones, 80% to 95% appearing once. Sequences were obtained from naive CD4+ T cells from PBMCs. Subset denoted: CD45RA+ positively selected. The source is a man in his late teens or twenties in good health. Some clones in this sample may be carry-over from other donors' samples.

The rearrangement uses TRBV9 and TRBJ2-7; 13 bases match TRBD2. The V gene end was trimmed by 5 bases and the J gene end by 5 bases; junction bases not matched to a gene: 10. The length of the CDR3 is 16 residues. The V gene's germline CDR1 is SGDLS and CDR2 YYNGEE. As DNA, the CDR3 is TGTGCCAGCAGTACTAGCGGGAGGGCCGAGGGTCACGAGCAGTACTTC. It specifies CASSTSGRAEGHEQYF.

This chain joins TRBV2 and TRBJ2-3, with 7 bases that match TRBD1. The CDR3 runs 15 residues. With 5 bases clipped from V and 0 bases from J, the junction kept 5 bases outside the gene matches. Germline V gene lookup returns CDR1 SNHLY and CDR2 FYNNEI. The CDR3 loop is CASSWDRSSTDTQYF. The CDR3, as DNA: TGTGCCAGCAGTTGGGACAGATCTAGCACAGATACGCAGTATTTT.

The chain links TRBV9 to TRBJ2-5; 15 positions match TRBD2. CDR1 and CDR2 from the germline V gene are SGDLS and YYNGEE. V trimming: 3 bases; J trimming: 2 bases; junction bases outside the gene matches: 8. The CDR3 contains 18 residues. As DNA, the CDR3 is TGTGCCAGCAGCGCTGAGGGACTAGCGGGAGGATGGCAAGAGACCCAGTACTTC. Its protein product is CASSAEGLAGGWQETQYF.

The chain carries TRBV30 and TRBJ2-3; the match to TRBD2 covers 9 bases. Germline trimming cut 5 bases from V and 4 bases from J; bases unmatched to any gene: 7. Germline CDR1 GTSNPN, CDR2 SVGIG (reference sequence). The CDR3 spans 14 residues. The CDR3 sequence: CAWQISGSSDTQYF. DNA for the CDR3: TGTGCCTGGCAAATTAGCGGGAGCTCAGATACGCAGTATTTT.

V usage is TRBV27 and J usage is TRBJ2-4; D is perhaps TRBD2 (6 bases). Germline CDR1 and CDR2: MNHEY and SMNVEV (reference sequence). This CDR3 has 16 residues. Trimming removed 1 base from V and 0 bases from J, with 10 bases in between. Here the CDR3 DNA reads TGTGCCAGCAGTTTATTTAGCGGTGTAGCCAAAAACATTCAGTACTTC. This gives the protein CASSLFSGVAKNIQYF.

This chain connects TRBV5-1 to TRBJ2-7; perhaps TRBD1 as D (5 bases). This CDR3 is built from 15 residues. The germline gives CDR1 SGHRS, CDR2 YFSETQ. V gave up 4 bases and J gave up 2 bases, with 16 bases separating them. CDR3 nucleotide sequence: TGCGCCAGCAGCCCTGGGGCCAGCCCTGCCTACGAGCAGTACTTC. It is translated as CASSPGASPAYEQYF.

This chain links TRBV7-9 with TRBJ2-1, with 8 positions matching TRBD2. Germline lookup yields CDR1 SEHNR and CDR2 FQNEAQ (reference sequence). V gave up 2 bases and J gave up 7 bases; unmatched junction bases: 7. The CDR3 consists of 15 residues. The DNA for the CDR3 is TGTGCCAGCAGCTTACCAGCGGGAGCGATTAATGAGCAGTTCTTC. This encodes CASSLPAGAINEQFF.

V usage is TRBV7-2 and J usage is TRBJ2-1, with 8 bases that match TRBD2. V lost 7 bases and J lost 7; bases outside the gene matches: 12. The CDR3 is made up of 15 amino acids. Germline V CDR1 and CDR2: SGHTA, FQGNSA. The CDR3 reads CASKVSSGRSNEQFF. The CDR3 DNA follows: TGTGCCAGCAAAGTCTCCAGCGGGAGAAGTAATGAGCAGTTCTTC. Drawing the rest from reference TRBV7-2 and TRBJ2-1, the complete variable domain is GAGVSQSPSNKVTEKGKDVELRCDPISGHTALYWYRQSLGQGLEFLIYFQGNSAPDKSGLPSDRFSAERTGGSVSTLTIQRTQQEDSAVYLCASKVSSGRSNEQFFGPGTRLTVL.

The CDR3 protein is CASSFQTSGRDTQYF. The CDR3 DNA reads TGTGCCAGCAGCTTTCAAACTAGCGGGAGGGATACGCAGTATTTT. The chain employs TRBV5-4 and TRBJ2-3; 12 bases agree with TRBD2. The junction had 4 bases not matched to a gene; V was cut back by 2 bases and J by 6 bases. CDR3 length equals 15 residues. Per the germline V gene, CDR1 is SGHNT and CDR2 is YYREEE (reference sequence).

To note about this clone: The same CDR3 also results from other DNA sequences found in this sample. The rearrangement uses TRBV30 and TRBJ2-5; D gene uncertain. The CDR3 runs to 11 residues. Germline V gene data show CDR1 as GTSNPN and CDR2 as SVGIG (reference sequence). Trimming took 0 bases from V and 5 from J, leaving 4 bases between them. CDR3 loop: CAWSVSETQYF. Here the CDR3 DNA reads TGTGCCTGGAGTGTCAGTGAGACCCAGTACTTC. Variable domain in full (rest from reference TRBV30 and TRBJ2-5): SQTIHQWPATLVQPVGSPLSLECTVEGTSNPNLYWYRQAAGRGLQLLFYSVGIGQISSEVPQNLSASRPQDRQFILSSKKLLLSDSGFYLCAWSVSETQYFGPGTRLLVL.

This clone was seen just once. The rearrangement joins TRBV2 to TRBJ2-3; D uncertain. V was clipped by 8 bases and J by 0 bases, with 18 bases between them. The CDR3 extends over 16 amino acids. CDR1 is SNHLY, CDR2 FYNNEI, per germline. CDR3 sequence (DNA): TGTGCCAGCCCAGCCCCCGGGTCGACTAGCACAGATACGCAGTATTTT. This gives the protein CASPAPGSTSTDTQYF.

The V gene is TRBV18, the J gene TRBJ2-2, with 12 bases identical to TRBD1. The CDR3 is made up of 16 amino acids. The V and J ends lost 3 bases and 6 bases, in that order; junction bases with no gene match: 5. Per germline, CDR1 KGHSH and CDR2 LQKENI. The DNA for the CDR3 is TGTGCCAGCTCACCCACGGGACAGGGGGCTTCCGGGGAGCTGTTTTTT. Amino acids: CASSPTGQGASGELFF.

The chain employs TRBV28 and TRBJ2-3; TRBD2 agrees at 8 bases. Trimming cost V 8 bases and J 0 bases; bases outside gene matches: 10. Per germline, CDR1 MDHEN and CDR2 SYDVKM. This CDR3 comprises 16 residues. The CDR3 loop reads CASSGRLATSTDTQYF. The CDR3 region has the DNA TGTGCCAGCTCCGGGCGACTAGCGACTAGCACAGATACGCAGTATTTT.

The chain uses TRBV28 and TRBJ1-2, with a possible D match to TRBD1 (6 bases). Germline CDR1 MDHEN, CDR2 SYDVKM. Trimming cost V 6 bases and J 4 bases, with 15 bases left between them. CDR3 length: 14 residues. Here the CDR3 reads CASRVRGLGYGYTF. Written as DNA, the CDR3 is TGTGCCAGCAGGGTACGGGGGCTCGGCTATGGCTACACCTTC.